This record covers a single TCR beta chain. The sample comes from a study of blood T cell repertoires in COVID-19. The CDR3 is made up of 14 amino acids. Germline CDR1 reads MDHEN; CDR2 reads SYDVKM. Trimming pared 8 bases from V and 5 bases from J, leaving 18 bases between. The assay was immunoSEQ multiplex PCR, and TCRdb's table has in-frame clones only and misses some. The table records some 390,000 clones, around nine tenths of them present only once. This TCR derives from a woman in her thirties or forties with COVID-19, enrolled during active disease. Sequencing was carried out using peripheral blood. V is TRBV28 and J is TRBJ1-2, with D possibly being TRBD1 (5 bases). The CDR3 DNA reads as TGTGCCAGCGGAACCCCGGGCAGGGCATATGGCTACACCTTC. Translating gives CASGTPGRAYGYTF.